These 29 T cell receptor beta chains originate from one sample sequenced in a study of Tregs in tolerant kidney transplant recipients. Libraries were prepared by immunoSEQ multiplex PCR; TCRdb keeps only in-frame clonotypes and omits some of them. The table includes about 56,000 clones, over 70% detected once. The specimen sequenced was CD4+ T cells from blood. All receptors come from a human donor in good health.

A few counts support this clone. This chain joins TRBV29-1 and TRBJ1-1; TRBD1 might be the D (5 bases). Deletions cut 7 bases from V and 2 bases from J, with 14 bases between. The CDR3 is 13 residues long. Germline V CDR1 and CDR2: SQVTM, ANQGSEA. CDR3 in DNA: TGCAGCGGCAGACAGTTAACTAACACTGAAGCTTTCTTT. Translation gives CSGRQLTNTEAFF.

The rearrangement joins TRBV19 to TRBJ2-3; D not certain. The germline V gene has CDR1 LNHDA and CDR2 SQIVND (reference sequence). The CDR3 has 11 residues. Trimming cost V 5 bases and J 3 bases, with 3 bases left between them. CDR3 sequence (DNA): TGTGCCAGTAGTCGTACAGATACGCAGTATTTT. Protein: CASSRTDTQYF.

A few counts support this clone. This chain connects TRBV30 to TRBJ1-3; D might be TRBD1 (5 bases). Germline lookup yields CDR1 GTSNPN and CDR2 SVGIG (reference sequence). The germline V and J ends were trimmed by 2 bases and 0 bases, with 11 bases remaining between them. The CDR3 has 15 residues. The CDR3 loop reads CAWSPGRSSGNTIYF. Written as DNA, the CDR3 is TGTGCCTGGAGTCCGGGACGGAGCTCTGGAAACACCATATATTTT.

The chain recombines TRBV11-2 with TRBJ2-1, with D unresolved. Trimming pared 1 base from V and 7 bases from J, leaving 20 bases between. There are 17 residues in the CDR3. The germline CDR1 and CDR2 sequences are SGHAT and FQNNGV. CDR3 bases: TGTGCCAGCAGCTTAGGGCAAAGGGCCTACTCTGGGAATGAGCAGTTCTTC. Protein sequence: CASSLGQRAYSGNEQFF.

The V call is TRBV27, the J call TRBJ2-3; tentative D call: TRBD2 (6 bases). Germline values: CDR1 MNHEY, CDR2 SMNVEV (reference sequence). The CDR3 extends over 12 amino acids. V lost 8 bases, J lost 3 bases, and 9 bases lay in between. The CDR3 loop reads CASSAGTDTQYF. Written as DNA, the CDR3 is TGTGCCAGCTCGGCGGGAACAGATACGCAGTATTTT.

The chain combines TRBV7-2 with TRBJ2-3; D is unresolved. Germline V lookup: CDR1 SGHTA, CDR2 FQGNSA. The CDR3 runs to 14 residues. V was trimmed by 1 base and J by 8 bases, leaving 13 bases between them. In nucleotides, the CDR3 is TGTGCCAGCAGCTTAGACGTCGGTGAGGCTACGCAGTATTTT. Translation: CASSLDVGEATQYF. Full variable domain (outside the CDR3, taken from reference TRBV7-2 and TRBJ2-3): GAGVSQSPSNKVTEKGKDVELRCDPISGHTALYWYRQSLGQGLEFLIYFQGNSAPDKSGLPSDRFSAERTGGSVSTLTIQRTQQEDSAVYLCASSLDVGEATQYFGPGTRLTVL.

The genes are TRBV6-4 and TRBJ2-3; D ambiguous. CDR1 MRHNA and CDR2 SNTAGT come from the germline V gene. V was trimmed by 5 bases and J by 5 bases, leaving 17 bases between them. The CDR3 has 15 amino acids. The CDR3 nucleotides are TGTGCCAGCAGTCGCGACTCCCATCCGGGAGATACGCAGTATTTT. It specifies CASSRDSHPGDTQYF.

The chain uses TRBV10-1 and TRBJ2-7; D may be TRBD2 (5 bases). V was clipped by 8 bases and J by 3 bases, with 20 bases between them. CDR1 and CDR2 from the germline V gene are WNHNN and SYGVQD (reference sequence). The CDR3 runs 15 residues. DNA of the CDR3: TGCGCCAGCTCTAAGACCACCCCGGGAATCTACGAGCAGTACTTC. Amino acids: CASSKTTPGIYEQYF.

The V and J genes are TRBV5-1 and TRBJ2-2; TRBD2 might be the D (5 bases). Trimming cost V 2 bases and J 3 bases, with 14 bases left between them. Germline V lookup: CDR1 SGHRS, CDR2 YFSETQ. The CDR3 totals 16 residues. CDR3 loop: CASSLGSGIDTGELFF. As DNA, the CDR3 is TGCGCCAGCAGCTTAGGCTCGGGGATTGACACCGGGGAGCTGTTTTTT.

This chain connects TRBV2 to TRBJ2-7; D is ambiguous. The V end lost 3 bases, the J end lost 5 bases, and 5 bases lay between the germline ends. The CDR3 contains 11 residues. CDR1 SNHLY and CDR2 FYNNEI come from the germline V gene. The CDR3 loop reads CASSEVNEQYF. In nucleotides, the CDR3 is TGTGCCAGCAGTGAGGTAAACGAGCAGTACTTC.

The V call is TRBV28, the J call TRBJ2-2, with D tentatively TRBD2 (6 bases). This CDR3 is built from 16 residues. Looked up from germline, CDR1 is MDHEN and CDR2 is SYDVKM. V was cut by 2 bases and J by 3 bases, with 13 bases left in between. CDR3 nucleotides: TGTGCCAGCAGTTTAGTCGGGGGTAGCGACACCGGGGAGCTGTTTTTT. Translation gives CASSLVGGSDTGELFF.

V usage is TRBV7-9 and J usage is TRBJ2-1; the match to TRBD2 covers 11 bases. Trimming removed 4 bases from V and 7 bases from J; junction bases left unmatched: 6. The CDR3 length is 15 residues. Germline lookup yields CDR1 SEHNR and CDR2 FQNEAQ (reference sequence). The CDR3, as DNA: TGTGCCAGCAGCTATCTAGCGGGGGGACGAAATGAGCAGTTCTTC. Translating gives CASSYLAGGRNEQFF.

The chain combines TRBV4-3 with TRBJ2-7, with D hard to call. CDR1 LGHNA and CDR2 YSLEER come from the germline V gene. With 6 bases removed from V and 7 bases from J, the gap between germline ends came to 7 bases. The CDR3 contains 10 residues. CDR3 loop: CASSKREQYF. DNA of the CDR3: TGCGCCAGCAGTAAGAGAGAGCAGTACTTC.

This clone was counted a few times. The genes are TRBV11-2 and TRBJ2-1; TRBD2 matches at 8 bases. This CDR3 has 14 residues. CDR1 is SGHAT, CDR2 FQNNGV, per germline. V lost 10 bases to trimming and J lost 4 bases; unmatched junction nucleotides: 9. CDR3 residues: CAIRPGLVYNEQFF. The CDR3 DNA reads TGTGCCATCAGACCGGGACTAGTGTACAATGAGCAGTTCTTC.

The CDR3 DNA reads TGTGCCAGCAGCTCCGGACATCTTCAAGCTTTCTTT. It specifies CASSSGHLQAFF. The rearrangement uses TRBV5-4 and TRBJ1-1, with a tentative D call TRBD1 (5 bases). The CDR3 spans 12 residues. V was shortened by 3 bases and J by 9 bases, with 12 bases between the two germline ends. Germline CDR1 reads SGHNT; CDR2 reads YYREEE (reference sequence). Complete variable domain (other parts from reference TRBV5-4 and TRBJ1-1): ETGVTQSPTHLIKTRGQQVTLRCSSQSGHNTVSWYQQALGQGPQFIFQYYREEENGRGNFPPRFSGLQFPNYSSELNVNALELDDSALYLCASSSGHLQAFFGQGTRLTVV.

V and J are TRBV5-4 and TRBJ2-7; TRBD2 agrees at 13 bases. J was trimmed by 7 bases and V by 6 bases; bases with no gene match: 10. CDR3 length: 15 residues. Germline lookup yields CDR1 SGHNT and CDR2 YYREEE (reference sequence). CDR3 amino acids: CASKSEGLAGREQYF. In DNA form, the CDR3 reads TGTGCCAGCAAATCAGAGGGACTAGCGGGAAGAGAGCAGTACTTC. Full variable domain (missing parts from reference TRBV5-4 and TRBJ2-7): ETGVTQSPTHLIKTRGQQVTLRCSSQSGHNTVSWYQQALGQGPQFIFQYYREEENGRGNFPPRFSGLQFPNYSSELNVNALELDDSALYLCASKSEGLAGREQYFGPGTRLTVT.

This chain connects TRBV27 to TRBJ2-1, with D uncertain. The germline CDR1 and CDR2 sequences are MNHEY and SMNVEV (reference sequence). The CDR3 sequence is 11 residues long. The germline V and J ends were trimmed by 7 bases and 3 bases, with 4 bases remaining between them. As DNA, the CDR3 is TGTGCCAGCATGTACTACAATGAGCAGTTCTTC. As protein: CASMYYNEQFF.

The V and J genes are TRBV6-5 and TRBJ1-3; D ambiguous. Deletions cut 4 bases from V and 3 bases from J, with 10 bases between. Germline V gene sequence: CDR1 MNHEY, CDR2 SVGAGI. CDR3 length equals 14 residues. CDR3 DNA: TGTGCCAGCAGTTTACCGGACCATGGAAACACCATATATTTT. Amino acid sequence: CASSLPDHGNTIYF.

This chain connects TRBV12-5 to TRBJ1-1; TRBD1 matches at 8 bases. Germline loops: CDR1 LGHNT, CDR2 FRNRAP. Trimming cost V 1 base and J 4 bases; bases outside gene matches: 17. There are 19 residues in the CDR3. The CDR3 protein is CASGLADRKAGGQGTEAFF. The CDR3 DNA reads as TGTGCTAGTGGTTTGGCTGACCGAAAGGCAGGGGGCCAAGGCACTGAAGCTTTCTTT.

The V and J genes are TRBV19 and TRBJ1-5; TRBD1 matches 10 bases. The CDR3 consists of 14 residues. J lost 5 bases, V lost 4 bases, and 2 bases had no gene match. Germline lookup yields CDR1 LNHDA and CDR2 SQIVND (reference sequence). CDR3: CASSKDRGHQPQHF. In nucleotides, the CDR3 is TGTGCCAGTAGTAAAGACAGGGGGCATCAGCCCCAGCATTTT.

The chain recombines TRBV19 with TRBJ1-3, with D uncertain. CDR1 LNHDA and CDR2 SQIVND come from the germline V gene (reference sequence). Between the trimmed V and J ends, which lost 8 bases and 7 bases, there was a span of 24 bases. The CDR3 is 16 amino acids. CDR3 in amino acids: CASLPPGSPLGNTIYF. DNA for the CDR3: TGTGCCAGTCTGCCCCCCGGATCTCCTCTAGGGAACACCATATATTTT.

The J gene is TRBJ1-1, the V gene TRBV14; a possible D gene is TRBD1 (5 bases). CDR3 length equals 15 residues. The V gene lost 1 base and the J gene lost 4 bases, with 13 bases spanning the gap. In germline, CDR1 is SGHDN, CDR2 FVKESK. CDR3 region: CASSQVRGDRTEAFF. CDR3 in DNA: TGTGCCAGCAGCCAAGTCCGGGGGGATCGCACTGAAGCTTTCTTT.

V and J are TRBV5-1 and TRBJ1-1; no reliable D call. The germline V gene encodes CDR1 SGHRS and CDR2 YFSETQ. Trimming took off 0 bases at V and 4 bases at J, with 13 bases between the two ends. The CDR3 sequence is 15 residues long. The CDR3 nucleotides read TGCGCCAGCAGCTTGGGGAATCAAGGTTCCACTGAAGCTTTCTTT. Its translation is CASSLGNQGSTEAFF.

The chain combines TRBV6-9 with TRBJ2-7; 8 bases map to TRBD1. From germline, CDR1 is MNHGY and CDR2 SVAAGI. The CDR3 is 14 residues long. The trim removed 2 bases at V and 6 bases at J, leaving 6 bases unmatched. CDR3 amino acids: CASSYGTGVCEQYF. The CDR3 region has the DNA TGTGCCAGCAGTTATGGGACAGGAGTTTGCGAGCAGTACTTC.

There are a few counts of this clone. V and J are TRBV7-9 and TRBJ1-1; tentatively, D is TRBD1 (6 bases). The germline V and J ends were trimmed by 5 bases and 1 base, with 17 bases remaining between them. The CDR3 covers 16 residues. CDR1 is SEHNR, CDR2 FQNEAQ, per germline (reference sequence). CDR3 nucleotide sequence: TGTGCCAGCAGCGGAAAGGGGGTCGGTAGGAACACTGAAGCTTTCTTT. Translating it yields CASSGKGVGRNTEAFF.

J is TRBJ2-1 and V is TRBV10-3, with 12 bases that match TRBD2. V trimming: 2 bases; J trimming: 9 bases; junction bases outside the gene matches: 2. Germline V gives CDR1 ENHRY, CDR2 SYGVKD. This CDR3 spans 14 amino acids. CDR3 coding DNA: TGTGCCATCAGTGAGCTAGCGGGGGGGCGTGAGCAGTTCTTC. Protein product: CAISELAGGREQFF.

The chain links TRBV4-2 to TRBJ1-1; the D is unclear. Per the germline V gene, CDR1 is LGHNA and CDR2 is YNFKEQ. The CDR3 loop spans 16 amino acids. The V end was cut by 0 bases, the J end by 1 base, with 12 bases between. The CDR3 coding sequence is TGTGCCAGCAGCCAAGATATAACGCCTGAGAACACTGAAGCTTTCTTT. This gives the protein CASSQDITPENTEAFF.

The chain combines TRBV6-1 with TRBJ2-7; D perhaps matches TRBD1 (6 bases). Germline V lookup: CDR1 MNHNS, CDR2 SASEGT. The ends were cut back, 7 bases at V and 0 bases at J, with 13 bases in the middle. The CDR3 extends over 14 amino acids. The CDR3 loop is CASIPQGTSYEQYF. CDR3 bases: TGTGCCAGCATTCCACAGGGAACCTCCTACGAGCAGTACTTC.

This chain uses TRBV5-1 with TRBJ2-3; D possibly corresponds to TRBD2 (6 bases). The germline V and J ends were trimmed by 0 bases and 2 bases, with 13 bases remaining between them. The CDR3 is 16 amino acids. From germline, CDR1 is SGHRS and CDR2 YFSETQ. CDR3 region: CASSLVAAGFTDTQYF. In DNA form, the CDR3 reads TGCGCCAGCAGCTTGGTAGCGGCCGGATTCACAGATACGCAGTATTTT.